This entry lists 18 T cell receptor beta chains sequenced from one sample in a study of chemoradiotherapy in HPV16-positive cancers (dated by TCRdb to about 2022). The library was generated by the immunoSEQ multiplex PCR assay. The clones in this table, taken by TCRdb from immuneACCESS, are in-frame only. Not every clone is retained; where verified, under half of the shortfall comes from an unresolved V gene, and the cause of the rest is unknown. The sample contains 20,000 to 30,000 clones, around 90% of them found a single time. The top ten hold roughly 22% of the sample. The sequenced sample was blood, obtained from a patient who underwent chemoradiotherapy. These receptors were taken from a human donor with HPV-associated anogenital cancer.

This chain connects TRBV7-9 to TRBJ1-1; D remains ambiguous. Looked up from germline, CDR1 is SEHNR and CDR2 is FQNEAQ (reference sequence). The CDR3 has 13 residues. V lost 3 bases to trimming and J lost 0 bases, with 5 bases between them. This chain's CDR3 is CASSLTMNTEAFF. The CDR3 DNA reads TGTGCCAGCAGCTTGACCATGAACACTGAAGCTTTCTTT.

This chain connects TRBV2 to TRBJ2-7; the match to TRBD2 covers 15 bases. With V trimmed by 2 bases and J by 6 bases, 5 bases remained unmatched. The CDR3 runs to 16 residues. Germline V CDR1 and CDR2: SNHLY, FYNNEI. The chain's CDR3 is CASSERGGLAGGEQYF. CDR3 DNA sequence: TGTGCCAGCAGTGAAAGGGGGGGACTAGCGGGAGGCGAGCAGTACTTC. The full variable domain, completed using reference TRBV2 and TRBJ2-7, is EPEVTQTPSHQVTQMGQEVILRCVPISNHLYFYWYRQILGQKVEFLVSFYNNEISEKSEIFDDQFSVERPDGSNFTLKIRSTKLEDSAMYFCASSERGGLAGGEQYFGPGTRLTVT.

The chain recombines TRBV27 with TRBJ2-5, with D hard to call. Trimming cost V 2 bases and J 2 bases, with 9 bases left between them. Germline V CDR1 and CDR2: MNHEY, SMNVEV (reference sequence). This CDR3 spans 14 amino acids. The CDR3 DNA follows: TGTGCCAGCAGTTTAGGGCGAGGACAAGAGACCCAGTACTTC. Encoded protein: CASSLGRGQETQYF.

V is TRBV27 and J is TRBJ2-7; 8 positions agree with TRBD1. Trimming removed 7 bases from V and 1 base from J; junction bases left unmatched: 6. The germline V gene encodes CDR1 MNHEY and CDR2 SMNVEV (reference sequence). This CDR3 is built from 14 residues. CDR3 coding DNA: TGTGCCAGCACCAGAACAGGGGGGTCCTACGAGCAGTACTTC. Translating gives CASTRTGGSYEQYF.

V usage is TRBV28 and J usage is TRBJ2-3; D remains unclear. Trimming took 7 bases from V and 2 from J, leaving 4 bases between them. This CDR3 has 11 residues. In germline, CDR1 is MDHEN, CDR2 SYDVKM. In DNA form, the CDR3 reads TGTGCCAGCACCAACACAGATACGCAGTATTTT. Its translation is CASTNTDTQYF. Combining the CDR3 with reference TRBV28 and TRBJ2-3 gives the whole variable domain DVKVTQSSRYLVKRTGEKVFLECVQDMDHENMFWYRQDPGLGLRLIYFSYDVKMKEKGDIPEGYSVSREKKERFSLILESASTNQTSMYLCASTNTDTQYFGPGTRLTVL.

This chain connects TRBV29-1 to TRBJ1-1; D gene ambiguous. V was clipped by 0 bases and J by 2 bases, with 7 bases between them. Germline assignment: CDR1 SQVTM and CDR2 ANQGSEA. The CDR3 is 13 residues long. CDR3 amino acids: CSVEDELNTEAFF. In nucleotides, the CDR3 is TGCAGCGTTGAAGACGAACTTAACACTGAAGCTTTCTTT.

This chain connects TRBV29-1 to TRBJ2-1; D gene unclear. Germline lookup yields CDR1 SQVTM and CDR2 ANQGSEA. Trimming took off 7 bases at V and 0 bases at J, with 7 bases between the two ends. The CDR3 runs 12 residues. CDR3 in DNA: TGCAGCGGCTCGAGCTCCTACAATGAGCAGTTCTTC. It translates to CSGSSSYNEQFF.

This chain joins TRBV7-2 and TRBJ1-5; D gene uncertain. V was cut by 1 base and J by 2 bases, with 12 bases left in between. The CDR3 covers 16 residues. Germline CDR1 is SGHTA and CDR2 is FQGNSA. CDR3 protein: CASSLEAAIGNQPQHF. CDR3 in DNA: TGTGCCAGCAGCTTAGAGGCGGCCATAGGCAATCAGCCCCAGCATTTT.

V is TRBV28 and J is TRBJ1-2; 8 bases match TRBD1. Germline-derived CDR1 and CDR2 are MDHEN and SYDVKM. The CDR3 has 15 residues. Trimming cost V 5 bases and J 5 bases; bases outside gene matches: 10. Written as DNA, the CDR3 is TGTGCCAGCAGTGCGCCAACAGGGGGGGATTATGGCTACACCTTC. It is translated as CASSAPTGGDYGYTF.

The V and J genes are TRBV4-2 and TRBJ2-1, with 10 bases aligning to TRBD2. Germline V lookup: CDR1 LGHNA, CDR2 YNFKEQ. V was clipped by 4 bases and J by 2 bases; unmatched bases: 14. The length of the CDR3 is 19 residues. CDR3 loop: CASSPTPGLALNPYNEQFF. The CDR3 nucleotides read TGTGCCAGCAGCCCCACCCCGGGACTAGCGCTTAATCCCTACAATGAGCAGTTCTTC.

The genes are TRBV27 and TRBJ2-7; D is uncertain. Trimming left V 2 bases short and J 6 bases short, with 20 bases between. There are 16 residues in the CDR3. Germline values: CDR1 MNHEY, CDR2 SMNVEV (reference sequence). The CDR3 is CASSLNPGLLTAEQYF. The DNA for the CDR3 is TGTGCCAGCAGTTTAAACCCGGGCCTCCTTACCGCCGAGCAGTACTTC.

The J gene is TRBJ2-5, the V gene TRBV29-1, with 9 bases identical to TRBD1. Germline CDR1 and CDR2: SQVTM and ANQGSEA. This CDR3 is 14 amino acids long. The V gene end was trimmed by 3 bases and the J gene end by 6 bases; junction bases not matched to a gene: 8. CDR3 sequence: CSVDGTGFGKTQYF. The CDR3 region has the DNA TGCAGCGTTGACGGGACAGGGTTTGGAAAGACCCAGTACTTC.

J is TRBJ2-5 and V is TRBV30; no clear D. V was clipped by 2 bases and J by 3 bases, with 4 bases between them. CDR3 size: 11 residues. Germline V gene sequence: CDR1 GTSNPN, CDR2 SVGIG (reference sequence). CDR3: CAWSWEETQYF. CDR3 coding DNA: TGTGCCTGGAGTTGGGAAGAGACCCAGTACTTC.

Concerning this clone: The junction departs from the called germline gene at one end, perhaps through a read error. The genes are TRBV18 and TRBJ2-5; the D gene is possibly TRBD2 (6 bases). The CDR3 contains 14 residues. Germline V gene data show CDR1 as KGHSH and CDR2 as LQKENI. CDR3 region: CASSPGGTLEAQYF. The CDR3 coding sequence is TGTGCCAGCTCACCTGGCGGGACCTTAGAGGCCCAGTACTTC.

This chain connects TRBV27 to TRBJ1-5, with 7 bases that match TRBD1. The germline CDR1 and CDR2 sequences are MNHEY and SMNVEV (reference sequence). The CDR3 length is 17 residues. Germline trimming cut 9 bases from V and 1 base from J; bases unmatched to any gene: 15. The CDR3 spells CASREGALGGSNQPQHF. Here the CDR3 DNA reads TGTGCCAGTAGGGAGGGGGCTTTAGGCGGGAGCAATCAGCCCCAGCATTTT.

This chain links TRBV19 with TRBJ1-1; unclear D gene. The CDR3 has 14 amino acids. Germline V gene sequence: CDR1 LNHDA, CDR2 SQIVND (reference sequence). Trimming shortened V by 3 bases and J by 0 bases, and 8 bases separated the two germline ends. The CDR3 region has the DNA TGTGCCAGTAGTATGTGGACTATGAACACTGAAGCTTTCTTT. It is translated as CASSMWTMNTEAFF.

The chain employs TRBV4-2 and TRBJ2-6; D is unresolved. The CDR3 consists of 16 residues. With 0 bases removed from V and 0 bases from J, the gap between germline ends came to 6 bases. From germline, CDR1 is LGHNA and CDR2 YNFKEQ. The CDR3 DNA sequence: TGTGCCAGCAGCCAAGATCGGAGCTCTGGGGCCAACGTCCTGACTTTC. This codes for CASSQDRSSGANVLTF.

V and J are TRBV7-3 and TRBJ2-3; 7 bases line up with TRBD2. The V gene end was trimmed by 5 bases and the J gene end by 0 bases; junction bases not matched to a gene: 8. Germline V gene lookup returns CDR1 SGHTA and CDR2 FQGTGA. There are 16 residues in the CDR3. The CDR3 region is CASSPRTSRSTDTQYF. The CDR3 nucleotides read TGTGCCAGCAGCCCCAGGACTAGTCGGAGCACAGATACGCAGTATTTT. Full variable domain (rest looked up from reference TRBV7-3 and TRBJ2-3): GAGVSQTPSNKVTEKGKYVELRCDPISGHTALYWYRQSLGQGPEFLIYFQGTGAADDSGLPNDRFFAVRPEGSVSTLKIQRTERGDSAVYLCASSPRTSRSTDTQYFGPGTRLTVL.